These 12 T cell receptor beta chains were sequenced from one sample in a study of response to subunit inactivated influenza vaccine. Using its own MiXCR run on the RT-PCR reads, TCRdb lists one record per CDR3 protein. The repertoire includes about half a million distinct CDR3 sequences, 9.5% to 12% of them detected once, and roughly 12% sits in the top ten. The material sequenced was PBMCs from blood, taken about 6 weeks after vaccination. The origin of the receptors is a man aged 50 to 59 who received an inactivated influenza vaccine.

The chain combines TRBV5-5 with TRBJ1-6, with a possible D match to TRBD1 (6 bases). Deletions cut 4 bases from V and 7 bases from J, with 15 bases between. This CDR3 has 15 residues. Germline V gene sequence: CDR1 SGHKS, CDR2 YYEKEE (reference sequence). This CDR3 is CASSQRGGWNSPLHF. The CDR3 DNA reads as TGTGCCAGCAGCCAGCGGGGGGGCTGGAATTCACCCCTCCACTTT.

The J gene is TRBJ1-3, the V gene TRBV4-1, with 8 bases lining up with TRBD1. This CDR3 spans 16 amino acids. CDR1 and CDR2 from the germline V gene are MGHRA and YSYEKL. V lost 0 bases to trimming and J lost 2 bases; unmatched junction nucleotides: 3. The CDR3 region is CASSQDPTGAGNTIYF. CDR3 DNA: TGCGCCAGCAGCCAAGATCCGACAGGGGCTGGAAACACCATATATTTT.

This clonotype was counted between two and nine times. CDR3 DNA sequence: TGTGCCAGCAGCTTCGGCTCCAGTAGCAATCAGCCCCAGCATTTT. This gives the protein CASSFGSSSNQPQHF. The V and J genes are TRBV7-2 and TRBJ1-5; D remains ambiguous. The CDR3 contains 15 residues. V was pared by 3 bases and J by 0 bases, with 9 bases between. Per germline, CDR1 SGHTA and CDR2 FQGNSA.

J is TRBJ1-3 and V is TRBV20-1; D is undetermined. V shed 0 bases and J shed 1 base, with 10 bases lying between them. The CDR3 sequence is 15 residues long. CDR1 is DFQATT, CDR2 SNEGSKA, per germline (reference sequence). The CDR3 region has the DNA TGCAGTGCTAGAGATGAAAGGATGTCTGGAAACACCATATATTTT. Translated, it gives CSARDERMSGNTIYF.

This chain uses TRBV6-1 with TRBJ1-5; D may be TRBD1 (6 bases). Germline V gene data show CDR1 as MNHNS and CDR2 as SASEGT. CDR3 size: 15 residues. The V end lost 6 bases, the J end lost 5 bases, and 17 bases lay between the germline ends. This CDR3 is CASSPLGGGDQPQHF. The CDR3 nucleotides are TGTGCCAGCAGCCCATTAGGGGGGGGGGATCAGCCCCAGCATTTT.

This clonotype was counted at least ten times. The chain joins TRBV29-1 to TRBJ1-2, with 8 bases matching TRBD1. This CDR3 has 17 residues. V lost 6 bases, J lost 4 bases, and 19 bases stayed unmatched. Germline V CDR1 and CDR2: SQVTM, ANQGSEA. The CDR3 spells CSVEGVTGEWWSYGYTF. The CDR3 bases are TGCAGCGTGGAGGGCGTGACAGGGGAATGGTGGTCCTATGGCTACACCTTC.

This clonotype came up a few times. The J gene is TRBJ2-2, the V gene TRBV11-2; TRBD2 might be the D (5 bases). The CDR3 is 14 residues long. Germline assignment: CDR1 SGHAT and CDR2 FQNNGV. V shed 2 bases and J shed 5 bases, with 9 bases lying between them. Here the CDR3 DNA reads TGTGCCAGCAGCTTATCGGGATGGACCGGGGAGCTGTTTTTT. Amino acid sequence: CASSLSGWTGELFF.

This clonotype was observed a handful of times. The V gene is TRBV5-1, the J gene TRBJ2-3, with D hard to call. Germline lookup yields CDR1 SGHRS and CDR2 YFSETQ. V was clipped by 0 bases and J by 3 bases, with 11 bases between them. This CDR3 has 15 amino acids. CDR3 nucleotides: TGCGCCAGCAGCTTGGAGGGCCTTGGAACAGATACGCAGTATTTT. Protein: CASSLEGLGTDTQYF.

The V and J genes are TRBV20-1 and TRBJ1-5; maybe TRBD1 (5 bases). The CDR3 extends over 19 amino acids. Trimming stripped 0 bases from V and 2 bases from J, with 23 bases between. Per germline, CDR1 DFQATT and CDR2 SNEGSKA (reference sequence). CDR3 DNA: TGCAGTGCTAGAGATGCCGGGCCAGGAGGGGTTCGGGGCAATCAGCCCCAGCATTTT. Translation gives CSARDAGPGGVRGNQPQHF.

In its sample, this clonotype was seen a few times. V gene TRBV12-3 or TRBV12-4 combines with J gene TRBJ2-3; 7 nucleotides align to TRBD2. The CDR3 covers 15 residues. Trimming took 7 bases from V and 2 from J; bases not matched to a gene: 9. The CDR3 protein is CASMAREAHTDTQYF. The DNA for the CDR3 is TGTGCCAGCATGGCCCGGGAGGCACACACAGATACGCAGTATTTT.

The J gene is TRBJ2-3, the V gene TRBV28; weak D call: TRBD1 (6 bases). CDR3 length equals 18 residues. Germline lookup yields CDR1 MDHEN and CDR2 SYDVKM. Trimming shortened V by 3 bases and J by 2 bases, and 21 bases separated the two germline ends. The CDR3, as DNA: TGTGCCAGCAGTTTCTTTTTTCTGAAGGACAGCTCCACAGATACGCAGTATTTT. Its translation is CASSFFFLKDSSTDTQYF.

This clonotype was seen more than once but under ten times. This sequence joins TRBV28 and TRBJ2-3, with TRBD2 identical over 16 bases. CDR3 length: 15 residues. CDR1 is MDHEN, CDR2 SYDVKM, per germline. V lost 7 bases, J lost 8 bases, and 6 bases stayed unmatched. The CDR3 loop reads CASTGTSGGAGTQYF. Written as DNA, the CDR3 is TGTGCCAGCACTGGGACTAGCGGGGGGGCGGGTACGCAGTATTTT.